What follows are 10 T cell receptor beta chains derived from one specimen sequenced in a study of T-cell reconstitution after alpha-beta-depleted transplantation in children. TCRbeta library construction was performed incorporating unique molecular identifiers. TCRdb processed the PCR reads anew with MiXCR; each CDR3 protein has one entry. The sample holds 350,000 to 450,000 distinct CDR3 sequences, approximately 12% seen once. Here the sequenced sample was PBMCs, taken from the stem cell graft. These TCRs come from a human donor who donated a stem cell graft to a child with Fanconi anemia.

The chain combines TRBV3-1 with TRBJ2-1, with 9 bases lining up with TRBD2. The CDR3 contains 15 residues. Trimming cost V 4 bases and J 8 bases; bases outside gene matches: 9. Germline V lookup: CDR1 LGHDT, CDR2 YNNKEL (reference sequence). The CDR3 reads CASSLLAGTMDEQFF. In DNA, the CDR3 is TGTGCCAGCAGCCTCCTAGCGGGGACTATGGATGAGCAGTTCTTC.

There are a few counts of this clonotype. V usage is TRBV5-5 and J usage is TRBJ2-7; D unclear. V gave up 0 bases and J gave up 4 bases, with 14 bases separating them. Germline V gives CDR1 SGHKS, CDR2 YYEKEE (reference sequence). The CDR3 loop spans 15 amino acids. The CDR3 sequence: CASSLAQAPGYEQYF. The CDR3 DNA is TGTGCCAGCAGCTTGGCCCAGGCGCCCGGGTACGAGCAGTACTTC.

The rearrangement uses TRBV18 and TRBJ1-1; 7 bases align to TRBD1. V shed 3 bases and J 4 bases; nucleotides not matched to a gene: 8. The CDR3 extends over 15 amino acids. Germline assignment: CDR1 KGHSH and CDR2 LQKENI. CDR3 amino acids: CASSPETGRFTEAFF. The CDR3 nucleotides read TGTGCCAGCTCACCGGAGACAGGGCGGTTCACTGAAGCTTTCTTT.

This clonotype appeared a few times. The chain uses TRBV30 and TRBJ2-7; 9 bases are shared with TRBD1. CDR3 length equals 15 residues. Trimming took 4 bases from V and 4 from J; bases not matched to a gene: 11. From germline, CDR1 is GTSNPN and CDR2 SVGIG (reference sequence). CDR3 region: CAWNPGQGLGYEQYF. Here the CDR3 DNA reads TGTGCCTGGAATCCCGGACAGGGGTTAGGGTACGAGCAGTACTTC.

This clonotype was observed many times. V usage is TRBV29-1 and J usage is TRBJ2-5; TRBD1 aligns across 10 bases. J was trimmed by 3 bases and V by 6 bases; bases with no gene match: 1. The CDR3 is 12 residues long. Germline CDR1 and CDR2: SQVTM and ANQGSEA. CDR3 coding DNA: TGCAGCGTCGGACAGGGGGAAGAGACCCAGTACTTC. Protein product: CSVGQGEETQYF.

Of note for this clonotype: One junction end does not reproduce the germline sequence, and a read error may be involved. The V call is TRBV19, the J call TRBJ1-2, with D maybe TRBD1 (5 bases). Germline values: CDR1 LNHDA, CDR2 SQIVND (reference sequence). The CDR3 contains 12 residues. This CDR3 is CASSPGRGSRAF. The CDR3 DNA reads TGTGCCAGTAGCCCGGGGAGGGGCAGTAGAGCCTTC.

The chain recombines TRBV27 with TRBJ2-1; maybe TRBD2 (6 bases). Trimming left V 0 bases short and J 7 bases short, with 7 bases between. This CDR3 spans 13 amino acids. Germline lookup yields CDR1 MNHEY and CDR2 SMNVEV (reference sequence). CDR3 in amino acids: CASSLSEGNEQFF. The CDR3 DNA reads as TGTGCCAGCAGTTTATCGGAGGGGAATGAGCAGTTCTTC.

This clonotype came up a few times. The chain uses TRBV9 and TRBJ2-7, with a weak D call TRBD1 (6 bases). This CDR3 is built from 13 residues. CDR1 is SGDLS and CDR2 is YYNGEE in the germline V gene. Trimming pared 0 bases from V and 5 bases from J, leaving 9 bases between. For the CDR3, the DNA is TGTGCCAGCAGCGTAGGGGACACCCACGAGCAGTACTTC. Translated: CASSVGDTHEQYF. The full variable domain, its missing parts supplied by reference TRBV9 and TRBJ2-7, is DSGVTQTPKHLITATGQRVTLRCSPRSGDLSVYWYQQSLDQGLQFLIQYYNGEERAKGNILERFSAQQFPDLHSELNLSSLELGDSALYFCASSVGDTHEQYFGPGTRLTVT.

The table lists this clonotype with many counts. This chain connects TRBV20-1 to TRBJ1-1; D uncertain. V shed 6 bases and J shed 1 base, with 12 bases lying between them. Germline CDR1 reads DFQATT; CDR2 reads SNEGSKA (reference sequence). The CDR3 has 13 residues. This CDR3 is CSALPGRNTEAFF. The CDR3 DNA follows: TGCAGTGCCCTGCCTGGAAGGAACACTGAAGCTTTCTTT.

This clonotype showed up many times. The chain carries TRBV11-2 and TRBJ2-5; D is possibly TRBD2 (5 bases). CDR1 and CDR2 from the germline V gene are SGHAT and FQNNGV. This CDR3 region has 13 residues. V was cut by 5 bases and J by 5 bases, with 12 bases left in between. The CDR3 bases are TGTGCCAGCAGCCCAACTAGAGAGGAGACCCAGTACTTC. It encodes CASSPTREETQYF.